Listed below are T cell receptor beta chains from one sample, sequenced in a study of T cell repertoires in cytomegalovirus infection. TCRdb re-derived calls from the reads in MiXCR, one entry per CDR3 protein. The sample records almost 550,000 distinct CDR3 sequences, approximately 17% being singletons. Material: CD8+ T cells from PBMCs. The source of these receptors is a human donor in good health (CMV status not recorded). Some clones in this sample may be carry-over from other donors' samples. The CDR3 runs from the conserved cysteine through the conserved F or W. A D gene is named only where the DNA matches it firmly. Clone size, where shown, is once, few, many, or a class for clones that have expanded.

NA TRBJ1-1 many TRBV7-3 CASRDPAMNTEAFF TGTGCCAGCAGAGACCCCGCTATGAACACTGAAGCTTTCTTT
NA TRBJ1-1 many TRBV10-3 CAISEHLAEAFF TGTGCCATCAGTGAACACCTGGCTGAAGCTTTCTTT
NA TRBJ2-1 few TRBV29-1 CSFEKNNEQFF TGCAGCTTTGAGAAGAACAATGAGCAGTTCTTC
NA TRBJ2-7 many TRBV28 CASSSRARGYEQYF TGTGCCAGCAGCTCCCGAGCCAGGGGCTACGAGCAGTACTTC
TRBD1 TRBJ1-5 NA TRBV28 CASRRTGAKLLRQPQHF TGTGCCAGCAGGCGTACAGGGGCTAAACTTCTCAGGCAGCCCCAGCATTTT
NA TRBJ2-7 many TRBV12-3/TRBV12-4 CASSFRGITYEQYF TGTGCCAGCAGTTTCAGGGGAATTACCTACGAGCAGTACTTC
TRBD2 TRBJ2-7 few TRBV9 CASSPALAAHEQYF TGTGCCAGCAGCCCCGCCCTAGCGGCCCACGAGCAGTACTTC
TRBD2 TRBJ2-1 many TRBV7-9 CASSSGLAGEGSYNEQFF TGTGCCAGCAGCTCAGGACTAGCGGGAGAAGGCTCCTACAATGAGCAGTTCTTC
NA TRBJ2-7 once TRBV29-1 CSVRDHEIPYEQYF TGCAGCGTAAGGGACCATGAAATTCCCTACGAGCAGTACTTC
NA TRBJ2-1 many TRBV12-3/TRBV12-4 CASSLERHEQFF TGTGCCAGCAGTTTAGAGCGGCATGAGCAGTTCTTC
TRBD2 TRBJ2-1 many TRBV7-9 CASSFFGLAGGGNEQFF TGTGCCAGCAGCTTTTTCGGACTAGCGGGAGGTGGGAATGAGCAGTTCTTC
TRBD2 TRBJ2-5 NA TRBV12-3/TRBV12-4 CASSLGLAEQETQYF TGTGCCAGCAGTTTAGGCCTAGCGGAGCAAGAGACCCAGTACTTC
NA TRBJ1-1 few TRBV2 CASRAIRAMSTEAFF TGTGCCAGCAGAGCGATCAGGGCTATGAGCACTGAAGCTTTCTTT
NA TRBJ1-3 many TRBV7-2 CASTLPEGNTIYF TGTGCCAGCACCCTCCCCGAAGGAAACACCATATATTTT
NA TRBJ1-5 many TRBV9 CASSSEGRNQPQHF TGTGCCAGCAGCTCTGAGGGGCGCAATCAGCCCCAGCATTTT
NA TRBJ2-5 many TRBV28 CASSPWTVEKVYQETQYF TGTGCCAGCAGTCCGTGGACAGTGGAGAAGGTGTACCAAGAGACCCAGTACTTC
TRBD2 TRBJ2-1 NA TRBV9 CASSAGTSGRNEQFF TGTGCCAGCAGCGCCGGGACTAGCGGGAGGAATGAGCAGTTCTTC
NA TRBJ2-7 many TRBV28 CASSNTGFYEQYF TGTGCCAGCAGTAACACAGGGTTCTACGAGCAGTACTTC
TRBD2 TRBJ2-7 many TRBV11-2 CASSPSGLEAYEQYF TGTGCCAGCAGCCCCTCGGGACTAGAGGCTTACGAGCAGTACTTC
TRBD1 TRBJ2-7 many TRBV7-3 CASSTTGGENEQYF TGTGCCAGCAGCACCACAGGGGGAGAGAACGAGCAGTACTTC
NA TRBJ2-7 many TRBV7-9 CASSLARGNYEQYF TGTGCCAGCAGCTTAGCAAGGGGAAACTACGAGCAGTACTTC
TRBD1 TRBJ2-1 many TRBV28 CASSLIQGGSYNEQFF TGTGCCAGCAGTTTGATACAGGGGGGCTCCTACAATGAGCAGTTCTTC
TRBD1 TRBJ1-1 NA TRBV9 CASSASRGFGAEAFF TGTGCCAGCAGCGCGTCCAGGGGGTTTGGAGCTGAAGCTTTCTTT
NA TRBJ1-6 NA TRBV28 CASKGEGPLYNSPLHF TGTGCCAGCAAGGGGGAGGGGCCTCTTTATAATTCACCCCTCCACTTT
NA TRBJ2-5 NA TRBV5-8 CASSLKRGTGRGETQYF TGTGCCAGCAGCTTGAAACGGGGCACAGGGAGAGGAGAGACCCAGTACTTC
NA TRBJ1-5 NA TRBV12-3/TRBV12-4 CASSSGNNQPQHF TGTGCCAGCAGTTCGGGCAATAATCAGCCCCAGCATTTT
TRBD1 TRBJ2-3 many TRBV6-5 CASPLTAGGRTDTQYF TGTGCCAGTCCCCTAACTGCAGGGGGCCGAACAGATACGCAGTATTTT
TRBD1 TRBJ1-5 NA TRBV2 CASRPGGYANQPQHF TGTGCCAGCAGGCCAGGGGGCTACGCCAATCAGCCCCAGCATTTT
NA TRBJ2-1 many TRBV7-3 CASSLRGPQGSYSYNEQFF TGTGCCAGCAGCTTAAGGGGCCCTCAGGGGTCCTATTCCTACAATGAGCAGTTCTTC
TRBD2 TRBJ2-7 NA TRBV28 CASFGEGNPYEQYF TGTGCCAGCTTTGGGGAGGGCAACCCCTACGAGCAGTACTTC
TRBD2 TRBJ2-7 once TRBV29-1 CSVESGLAGYEQYF TGCAGCGTTGAATCCGGGCTAGCGGGTTACGAGCAGTACTTC
TRBD1 TRBJ2-1 many TRBV7-9 CASRDRGYNEQFF TGTGCCAGCAGGGACAGGGGGTACAATGAGCAGTTCTTC
TRBD2 TRBJ2-5 many TRBV6-1 CASRVGRLAGGLETQYF TGTGCCAGCCGCGTGGGGCGACTAGCGGGAGGATTAGAGACCCAGTACTTC
NA TRBJ1-2 few TRBV7-6 CASSLGSYYGYTF TGTGCCAGCAGCTTAGGGTCTTACTATGGCTACACCTTC
TRBD2 TRBJ2-3 NA TRBV12-3/TRBV12-4 CASSLALLAGSSTDTQYF TGTGCCAGCAGTTTAGCCCTCCTAGCGGGGTCTAGCACAGATACGCAGTATTTT
TRBD2 TRBJ2-3 many TRBV6-6 CASSSGLAGVRADTQYF TGTGCCAGCAGTTCGGGACTAGCGGGAGTTCGAGCAGATACGCAGTATTTT
TRBD2 TRBJ2-3 few TRBV6-6 CASSRTFSGASGGGDTQYF TGTGCCAGCAGTAGAACCTTCTCCGGGGCTAGCGGGGGTGGAGATACGCAGTATTTT
TRBD2 TRBJ2-3 few TRBV29-1 CSVDSGGHLTDTQYF TGCAGCGTTGACAGCGGGGGGCACCTCACAGATACGCAGTATTTT
NA TRBJ2-5 NA TRBV4-1 CASSQLLGRETQYF TGCGCCAGCAGCCAACTTTTAGGGAGAGAGACCCAGTACTTC
NA TRBJ2-5 NA TRBV20-1 CSARDPYQETQYF TGCAGTGCTAGAGATCCCTATCAAGAGACCCAGTACTTC
TRBD1 TRBJ1-2 many TRBV12-3/TRBV12-4 CASSSDDPGQGFSTNYGYTF TGTGCCAGCAGTTCAGACGATCCGGGACAGGGGTTTTCAACTAACTATGGCTACACCTTC
NA TRBJ1-4 NA TRBV12-3/TRBV12-4 CASSLTLAGSTANEKLFF TGTGCCAGCAGTTTAACGCTTGCCGGATCGACAGCTAATGAAAAACTGTTTTTT
NA TRBJ2-2 NA TRBV20-1 CSALGSAGELFF TGCAGTGCTCTCGGAAGCGCCGGGGAGCTGTTTTTT
NA TRBJ2-5 NA TRBV13 CASSLADQETQYF TGTGCCAGCAGCTTAGCGGACCAAGAGACCCAGTACTTC
NA TRBJ1-1 many TRBV28 CASSPQVNTEAFF TGTGCCAGCAGTCCCCAAGTGAACACTGAAGCTTTCTTT
NA TRBJ1-1 many TRBV7-6 CASSPRDMNTEAFF TGTGCCAGCAGCCCCAGGGACATGAACACTGAAGCTTTCTTT
NA TRBJ2-3 NA TRBV3-1 CASSQSGGWIDTQYF TGTGCCAGCAGCCAAAGTGGAGGGTGGATAGATACGCAGTATTTT
TRBD1 TRBJ2-7 many TRBV14 CASSQYRGVPYEQYF TGTGCCAGCAGCCAGTACAGGGGTGTACCCTACGAGCAGTACTTC
NA TRBJ2-5 few TRBV29-1 CSVEEETGQETQYF TGCAGCGTTGAAGAGGAAACAGGGCAAGAGACCCAGTACTTC
NA TRBJ2-1 few TRBV3-1 CASSQEGSDYNEQFF TGTGCCAGCAGCCAAGAAGGCAGCGACTACAATGAGCAGTTCTTC
TRBD1 TRBJ1-4 many TRBV7-6 CASSLEGATDLNEKLFF TGTGCCAGCAGCTTAGAGGGGGCGACGGACCTTAATGAAAAACTGTTTTTT
TRBD2 TRBJ2-7 many TRBV15 CATSGFSLAGGPSYEQYF TGTGCCACCAGCGGTTTCTCACTAGCGGGAGGACCATCCTACGAGCAGTACTTC
TRBD1 TRBJ2-7 NA TRBV5-1 CASTPGQGTYEQYF TGCGCCAGCACGCCGGGACAGGGTACATACGAGCAGTACTTC
NA TRBJ2-5 few TRBV25-1 CASSEPEIQETQYF TGTGCCAGCAGTGAACCTGAAATCCAAGAGACCCAGTACTTC
NA TRBJ1-3 many TRBV7-8 CASSPRGSGNTIYF TGTGCCAGCAGCCCGCGGGGATCTGGAAACACCATATATTTT
NA TRBJ2-2 NA TRBV27 CASSFAGNTGELFF TGTGCCAGCAGTTTCGCTGGGAACACCGGGGAGCTGTTTTTT
TRBD2 TRBJ2-5 NA TRBV3-1 CASSQDRGLSGGKEETQYF TGTGCCAGCAGCCAAGATCGAGGCCTTAGCGGGGGGAAGGAAGAGACCCAGTACTTC